This is a list of T cell receptor beta chains from one sample in a study of vaccination effects on CD4 cells after COVID-19. No antigen is known for these receptors. TCRdb keeps only in-frame clones here, not all; method: immunoSEQ multiplex PCR. The sample lists around 63,000 clones; approximately 71% were seen once. Sequencing was performed on CD4+ T cells from PBMCs cultured with HCoV-OC43 spike peptides, taken before COVID-19 vaccination. The receptors derive from a human donor who received a COVID-19 vaccine. CDR3s include the opening cysteine and the closing phenylalanine or tryptophan. Fields, in order: J gene, V gene, clone size, D gene, CDR3 DNA, CDR3 protein. The D gene is left open where the match is weak. Some rows mark clone size as missing; the rest say once, few, many or name a class of expanded clone.

j_call: TRBJ1-1; v_call: TRBV13; clone_size: NA; d_call: NA; cdr3_nt: TGTGCCAGCAGCGCCCGGGACATTACGAGTGAAGCTTTCTTT; cdr3_aa: CASSARDITSEAFF
j_call: TRBJ2-2; v_call: TRBV18; clone_size: NA; d_call: TRBD1; cdr3_nt: TGTGCCAGCTCAACAACAGGGGGCTCGAACACCGGGGAGCTGTTTTTT; cdr3_aa: CASSTTGGSNTGELFF
j_call: TRBJ2-5; v_call: TRBV3-1/TRBV3-2; clone_size: NA; d_call: TRBD1; cdr3_nt: TGTGCCAGCAGCCGGGACAGACAAGAGACCCAGTACTTC; cdr3_aa: CASSRDRQETQYF
j_call: TRBJ2-5; v_call: TRBV10-3; clone_size: NA; d_call: NA; cdr3_nt: TGTGCCATCAGTGAGTTCCCGGGGGCCCCGGACTTC; cdr3_aa: CAISEFPGAPDF
j_call: TRBJ2-2; v_call: TRBV4-3; clone_size: NA; d_call: NA; cdr3_nt: TGCGCCAGCCGAAAAGGGTCCTGGGAAACCGGGGAGCTGTTTTTT; cdr3_aa: CASRKGSWETGELFF
j_call: TRBJ2-1; v_call: TRBV6-5; clone_size: NA; d_call: NA; cdr3_nt: TGTGCCAGCAGTTACTCAGGATATAGGCGCAGCGATGAGCAGTTCTTC; cdr3_aa: CASSYSGYRRSDEQFF
j_call: TRBJ1-2; v_call: TRBV6-5; clone_size: NA; d_call: TRBD1; cdr3_nt: TGTGCCAGCAGGGGGACAGGGGCTAACTATGGCTACACCTTC; cdr3_aa: CASRGTGANYGYTF
j_call: TRBJ1-2; v_call: TRBV6-5; clone_size: NA; d_call: NA; cdr3_nt: TGTGCCAGCAGTTCAAACCTCATTTCCTATGGCTACACCTTC; cdr3_aa: CASSSNLISYGYTF
j_call: TRBJ2-5; v_call: TRBV7-3; clone_size: once; d_call: TRBD1; cdr3_nt: TGTGCCAGCAGCTCATCCGGGACAGGGGTGAGAGAGACCCAGTACTTC; cdr3_aa: CASSSSGTGVRETQYF
j_call: TRBJ2-2; v_call: TRBV9; clone_size: NA; d_call: TRBD2; cdr3_nt: TGTGCCAGCAGCGTAGAACTAGCGGGGAACACCGGGGAGCTGTTTTTT; cdr3_aa: CASSVELAGNTGELFF
j_call: TRBJ2-1; v_call: TRBV5-1; clone_size: NA; d_call: TRBD1; cdr3_nt: TGCGCCAGCAGCATCACAGGGGGCAATGAGCAGTTCTTC; cdr3_aa: CASSITGGNEQFF
j_call: TRBJ2-2; v_call: TRBV4-1; clone_size: NA; d_call: TRBD1; cdr3_nt: TGCGCCAGCAGTTCCCCGGACAGGGGGCTGAACACCGGGGAGCTGTTTTTT; cdr3_aa: CASSSPDRGLNTGELFF
j_call: TRBJ1-1; v_call: TRBV9; clone_size: NA; d_call: TRBD1; cdr3_nt: TGTGCCAGCAGCCGGGGGACAGGGGGCGATGTAGCTGAAGCTTTCTTT; cdr3_aa: CASSRGTGGDVAEAFF
j_call: TRBJ2-1; v_call: TRBV12-3/TRBV12-4; clone_size: NA; d_call: NA; cdr3_nt: TGTGCCAGCAGGGAGACAGGCGAGCAGTTCTTC; cdr3_aa: CASRETGEQFF
j_call: TRBJ2-5; v_call: TRBV5-1; clone_size: NA; d_call: NA; cdr3_nt: TGCGCCAGCAGCTTGGGCGGCCCAGAGACCCAGTACTTC; cdr3_aa: CASSLGGPETQYF
j_call: TRBJ1-5; v_call: TRBV21-1; clone_size: NA; d_call: NA; cdr3_nt: TGTGCCAGGACAGGGTTGTTAGGGCAGCCCCAGCATTTT; cdr3_aa: CARTGLLGQPQHF
j_call: TRBJ2-2; v_call: TRBV7-2; clone_size: few; d_call: NA; cdr3_nt: TGTGCCAGCAGCCCAGGGTTGAGGCCCGGGGAGCTGTTTTTT; cdr3_aa: CASSPGLRPGELFF
j_call: TRBJ1-6; v_call: TRBV10-2; clone_size: NA; d_call: NA; cdr3_nt: TGCGCCAGCAGTGGACAAGGGAATTCACCCCTCCACTTT; cdr3_aa: CASSGQGNSPLHF
j_call: TRBJ1-5; v_call: TRBV7-2; clone_size: NA; d_call: NA; cdr3_nt: TGTGCCAGCAGCTTGTCAGGGTCCCAATTCAATCAGCCCCAGCATTTT; cdr3_aa: CASSLSGSQFNQPQHF
j_call: TRBJ1-2; v_call: TRBV6-5; clone_size: NA; d_call: TRBD1; cdr3_nt: TGTGCCAGCAGTTACTACGGACAGGGTAATGGCTACACCTTC; cdr3_aa: CASSYYGQGNGYTF
j_call: TRBJ2-2; v_call: TRBV2; clone_size: few; d_call: NA; cdr3_nt: TGTGCCAGCAGTGATTCAGGGCTAGGAACCGGGGAGCTGTTTTTT; cdr3_aa: CASSDSGLGTGELFF
j_call: TRBJ2-3; v_call: TRBV29-1; clone_size: NA; d_call: NA; cdr3_nt: TGCAGCGTTCTCTACGACATCACAGATACGCAGTATTTT; cdr3_aa: CSVLYDITDTQYF
j_call: TRBJ2-2; v_call: TRBV7-8; clone_size: NA; d_call: NA; cdr3_nt: TGTGCCAGCAGCTTATCTCGGGTTTTGTCGAACACCGGGGAGCTGTTTTTT; cdr3_aa: CASSLSRVLSNTGELFF
j_call: TRBJ2-2; v_call: TRBV6-2/TRBV6-3; clone_size: NA; d_call: NA; cdr3_nt: TGTGCCAGCAGTTACCAAGGCCAGGGGAGTTCCGGGGAGCTGTTTTTT; cdr3_aa: CASSYQGQGSSGELFF
j_call: TRBJ1-2; v_call: TRBV7-2; clone_size: NA; d_call: NA; cdr3_nt: TGTGCCAGCAGCTTAGCATTGTCACAGTCTAACTATGGCTACACCTTC; cdr3_aa: CASSLALSQSNYGYTF
j_call: TRBJ2-5; v_call: TRBV7-9; clone_size: NA; d_call: NA; cdr3_nt: TGTGCCAGCAGCACCGGGGGAGAGACCCAGTACTTC; cdr3_aa: CASSTGGETQYF
j_call: TRBJ2-1; v_call: TRBV28; clone_size: NA; d_call: NA; cdr3_nt: TGTGCCAGCAGCAAGGGACGTTCCCTCATCCCATCTCATGAGCAGTTCTTC; cdr3_aa: CASSKGRSLIPSHEQFF
j_call: TRBJ2-1; v_call: TRBV5-6; clone_size: NA; d_call: TRBD1; cdr3_nt: TGTGCCAGCAGCTTGAAGGGACAGGGCGGCAATGAGCAGTTCTTC; cdr3_aa: CASSLKGQGGNEQFF
j_call: TRBJ1-2; v_call: TRBV9; clone_size: NA; d_call: NA; cdr3_nt: TGTGCCAGCAGCGTGACGGGGGCCCCAAACTATGGCTACACCTTC; cdr3_aa: CASSVTGAPNYGYTF
j_call: TRBJ1-5; v_call: TRBV24-1; clone_size: NA; d_call: NA; cdr3_nt: TGTGCCACCAGTGATCAGACTGGAGGCAATCAGCCCCAGCATTTT; cdr3_aa: CATSDQTGGNQPQHF
j_call: TRBJ1-1; v_call: TRBV6-6; clone_size: NA; d_call: NA; cdr3_nt: TGTGCCAGCACCTCTGGGGGGACTAACACTGAAGCTTTCTTT; cdr3_aa: CASTSGGTNTEAFF
j_call: TRBJ1-1; v_call: TRBV3-1/TRBV3-2; clone_size: NA; d_call: NA; cdr3_nt: TGTGCCAGCAGCCAAGAAGGAATTGGGGTCGGGATGAACACTGAAGCTTTCTTT; cdr3_aa: CASSQEGIGVGMNTEAFF
j_call: TRBJ2-5; v_call: TRBV10-3; clone_size: NA; d_call: TRBD1; cdr3_nt: TGTGCCATCGGACAGGGGGCGTCGGAGACCCAGTACTTC; cdr3_aa: CAIGQGASETQYF
j_call: TRBJ1-3; v_call: TRBV27; clone_size: NA; d_call: TRBD1; cdr3_nt: TGTGCCAGCAGAATGGACAGGGTTAACACCATATATTTT; cdr3_aa: CASRMDRVNTIYF
j_call: TRBJ1-4; v_call: TRBV28; clone_size: NA; d_call: NA; cdr3_nt: TGTGCCAGCAGGGCGCCAACCCCGGGTGAAAAACTGTTTTTT; cdr3_aa: CASRAPTPGEKLFF
j_call: TRBJ2-2; v_call: TRBV11-3; clone_size: few; d_call: NA; cdr3_nt: TGTGCCAGCAGTTACGACCGCACCGGGGAGCTGTTTTTT; cdr3_aa: CASSYDRTGELFF
j_call: TRBJ1-1; v_call: TRBV6-5; clone_size: NA; d_call: NA; cdr3_nt: TGTGCGACCCGGGACGGACCTCTCCCGGCTTTCTTT; cdr3_aa: CATRDGPLPAFF
j_call: TRBJ1-1; v_call: TRBV5-1; clone_size: once; d_call: NA; cdr3_nt: TGCGCCAGCAGCTTGACAGTGGACACTGAAGCTTTCTTT; cdr3_aa: CASSLTVDTEAFF
j_call: TRBJ1-4; v_call: TRBV6-5; clone_size: NA; d_call: NA; cdr3_nt: TGTGCCAGCAGATTAGGGACGGTAAATGAAAAACTGTTTTTT; cdr3_aa: CASRLGTVNEKLFF
j_call: TRBJ2-4; v_call: TRBV2; clone_size: NA; d_call: TRBD2; cdr3_nt: TGTGCCAGCAGTGTCTCTAGCGGGCTAGCCAAAAACATTCAGTACTTC; cdr3_aa: CASSVSSGLAKNIQYF
j_call: TRBJ1-2; v_call: TRBV5-6; clone_size: NA; d_call: NA; cdr3_nt: TGTGCCAGCAGCTTGGTTTCCGGACACTATGGCTACACCTTC; cdr3_aa: CASSLVSGHYGYTF
j_call: TRBJ2-1; v_call: TRBV5-1; clone_size: once; d_call: TRBD1; cdr3_nt: TGCGCCAGCAGCTGGGGACAGGGTTACAATGAGCAGTTCTTC; cdr3_aa: CASSWGQGYNEQFF
j_call: TRBJ2-5; v_call: TRBV29-1; clone_size: few; d_call: NA; cdr3_nt: TGCAGCGTTGAGAGGGACGGGACCCAGTACTTC; cdr3_aa: CSVERDGTQYF